This TCR beta chain was sequenced during a study of shared clonotypes between healthy human individuals. The test was conducted at deep level. An even split of each subset's genomic DNA across several immunoSEQ plates was performed. Study processing details: Filtering differed since immunoSEQ provided only junctions, with no quality scores. Sequencing used immunoSEQ multiplex PCR; TCRdb keeps in-frame clones, though not all of them. V and J calls plus clone size are reproduced from that table; the DNA served to infer D and trimming. The data contain 490,000 or so clones, around three quarters of them singletons. All donors were Caucasian adults living in Nashville, Tennessee. The V gene's germline CDR1 is GTSNPN and CDR2 SVGIG (reference sequence). The V end was cut by 2 bases, the J end by 2 bases, with 15 bases between. This CDR3 region has 15 residues.

Sequencing was done on a sample of PBMCs. The chain has TRBV30 and TRBJ2-5; perhaps TRBD1 as D (6 bases). This sequence originates from a middle-aged woman in good health. Some clones in this sample may be carry-over from other donors' samples. Written as DNA, the CDR3 is TGTGCCTGGAGTATAGGTAGGACAGTACAAGAGACCCAGTACTTC. This gives the protein CAWSIGRTVQETQYF.